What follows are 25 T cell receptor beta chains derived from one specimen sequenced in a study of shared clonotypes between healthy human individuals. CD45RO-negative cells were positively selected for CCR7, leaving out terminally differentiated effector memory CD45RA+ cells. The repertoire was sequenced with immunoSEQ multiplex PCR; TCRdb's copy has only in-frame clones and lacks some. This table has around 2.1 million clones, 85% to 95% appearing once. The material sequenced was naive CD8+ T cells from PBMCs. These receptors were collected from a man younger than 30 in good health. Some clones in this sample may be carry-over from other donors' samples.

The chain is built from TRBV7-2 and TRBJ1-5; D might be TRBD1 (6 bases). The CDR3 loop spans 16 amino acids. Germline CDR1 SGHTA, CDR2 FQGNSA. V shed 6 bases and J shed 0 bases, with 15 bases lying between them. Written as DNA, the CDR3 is TGTGCCAGCAGTCAAAACAGGGCGGGTAGCAATCAGCCCCAGCATTTT. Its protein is CASSQNRAGSNQPQHF.

CDR3 sequence: CASSFHPNTEAFF. The CDR3 DNA reads TGTGCCAGCAGCTTCCACCCGAACACTGAAGCTTTCTTT. V usage is TRBV7-3 and J usage is TRBJ1-1; unclear D gene. Germline CDR1 and CDR2: SGHTA and FQGTGA. The length of the CDR3 is 13 residues. V gave up 3 bases and J gave up 1 base, with 6 bases separating them.

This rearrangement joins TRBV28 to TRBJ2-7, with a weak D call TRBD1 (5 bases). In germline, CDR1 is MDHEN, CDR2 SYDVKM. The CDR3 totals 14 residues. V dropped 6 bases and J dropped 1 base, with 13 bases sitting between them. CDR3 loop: CASSGRQRSYEQYF. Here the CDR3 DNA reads TGTGCCAGCAGCGGCAGACAGCGTTCCTACGAGCAGTACTTC.

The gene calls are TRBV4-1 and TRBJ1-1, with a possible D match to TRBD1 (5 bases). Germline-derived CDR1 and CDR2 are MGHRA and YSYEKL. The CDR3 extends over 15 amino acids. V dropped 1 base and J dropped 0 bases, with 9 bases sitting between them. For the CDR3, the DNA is TGCGCCAGCAGCCAAGGACAGTTCCTGAACACTGAAGCTTTCTTT. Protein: CASSQGQFLNTEAFF.

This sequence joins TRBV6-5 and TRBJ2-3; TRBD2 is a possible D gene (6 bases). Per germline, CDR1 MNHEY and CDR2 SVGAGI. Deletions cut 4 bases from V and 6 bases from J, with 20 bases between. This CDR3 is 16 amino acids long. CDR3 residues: CASSSSSGALWDTQYF. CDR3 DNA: TGTGCCAGCAGTTCTTCTTCGGGAGCTCTCTGGGATACGCAGTATTTT.

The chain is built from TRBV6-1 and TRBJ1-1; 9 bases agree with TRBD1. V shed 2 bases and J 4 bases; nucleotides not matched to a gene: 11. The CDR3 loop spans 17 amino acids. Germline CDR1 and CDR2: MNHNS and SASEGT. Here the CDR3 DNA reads TGTGCCAGCAGTGAATACATTTGGGGGACAGGGCCCACTGAAGCTTTCTTT. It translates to CASSEYIWGTGPTEAFF.

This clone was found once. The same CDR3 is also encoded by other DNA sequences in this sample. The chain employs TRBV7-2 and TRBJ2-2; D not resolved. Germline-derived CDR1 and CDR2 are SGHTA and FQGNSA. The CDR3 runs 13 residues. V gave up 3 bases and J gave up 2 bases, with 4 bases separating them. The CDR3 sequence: CASSFGNTGELFF. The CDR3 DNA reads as TGTGCCAGCAGCTTCGGAAACACCGGGGAGCTGTTTTTT. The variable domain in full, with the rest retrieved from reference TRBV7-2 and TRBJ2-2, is GAGVSQSPSNKVTEKGKDVELRCDPISGHTALYWYRQSLGQGLEFLIYFQGNSAPDKSGLPSDRFSAERTGGSVSTLTIQRTQQEDSAVYLCASSFGNTGELFFGEGSRLTVL.

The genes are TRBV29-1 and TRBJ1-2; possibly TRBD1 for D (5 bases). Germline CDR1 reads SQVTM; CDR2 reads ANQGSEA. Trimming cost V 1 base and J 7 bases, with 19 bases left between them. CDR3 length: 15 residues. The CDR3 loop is CSVEGMMGESGGYTF. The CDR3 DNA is TGCAGCGTTGAAGGGATGATGGGGGAGTCCGGTGGCTACACCTTC. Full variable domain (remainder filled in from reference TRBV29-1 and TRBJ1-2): SAVISQKPSRDICQRGTSLTIQCQVDSQVTMMFWYRQQPGQSLTLIATANQGSEATYESGFVIDKFPISRPNLTFSTLTVSNMSPEDSSIYLCSVEGMMGESGGYTFGSGTRLTVV.

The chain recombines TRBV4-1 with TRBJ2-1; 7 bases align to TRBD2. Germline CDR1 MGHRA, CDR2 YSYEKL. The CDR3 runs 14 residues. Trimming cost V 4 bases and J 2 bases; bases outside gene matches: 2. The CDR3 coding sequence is TGCGCCAGCAGCCCTGGGACTACCTACAATGAGCAGTTCTTC. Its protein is CASSPGTTYNEQFF.

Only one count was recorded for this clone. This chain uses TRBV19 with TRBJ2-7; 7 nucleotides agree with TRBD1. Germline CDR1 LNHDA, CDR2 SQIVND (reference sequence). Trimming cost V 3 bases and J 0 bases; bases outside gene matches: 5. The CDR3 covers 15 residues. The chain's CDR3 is CASSIGDSLSYEQYF. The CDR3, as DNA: TGTGCCAGTAGTATTGGGGACAGCCTCTCCTACGAGCAGTACTTC.

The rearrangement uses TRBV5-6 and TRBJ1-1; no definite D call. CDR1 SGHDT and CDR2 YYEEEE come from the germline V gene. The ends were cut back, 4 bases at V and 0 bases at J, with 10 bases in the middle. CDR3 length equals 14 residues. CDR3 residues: CASSPVLLNTEAFF. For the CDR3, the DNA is TGTGCCAGCAGCCCGGTGCTCTTGAACACTGAAGCTTTCTTT.

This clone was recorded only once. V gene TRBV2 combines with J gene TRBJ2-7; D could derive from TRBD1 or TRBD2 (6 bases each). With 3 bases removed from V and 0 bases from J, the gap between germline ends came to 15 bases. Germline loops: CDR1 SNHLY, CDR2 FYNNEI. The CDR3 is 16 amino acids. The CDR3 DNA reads TGTGCCAGCAGTGATCCGGGGGCCGTTATCTCCTACGAGCAGTACTTC. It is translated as CASSDPGAVISYEQYF.

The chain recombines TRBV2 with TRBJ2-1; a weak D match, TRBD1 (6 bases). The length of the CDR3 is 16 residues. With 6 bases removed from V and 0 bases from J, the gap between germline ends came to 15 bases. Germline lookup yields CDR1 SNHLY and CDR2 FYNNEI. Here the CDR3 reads CASSGQGKSSYNEQFF. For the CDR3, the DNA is TGTGCCAGCAGCGGGCAGGGGAAAAGCTCCTACAATGAGCAGTTCTTC. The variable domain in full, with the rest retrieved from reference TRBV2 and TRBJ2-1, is EPEVTQTPSHQVTQMGQEVILRCVPISNHLYFYWYRQILGQKVEFLVSFYNNEISEKSEIFDDQFSVERPDGSNFTLKIRSTKLEDSAMYFCASSGQGKSSYNEQFFGPGTRLTVL.

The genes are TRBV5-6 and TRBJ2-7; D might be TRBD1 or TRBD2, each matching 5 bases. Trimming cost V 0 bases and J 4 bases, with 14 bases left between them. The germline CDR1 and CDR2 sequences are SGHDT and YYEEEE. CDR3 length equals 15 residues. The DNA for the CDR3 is TGTGCCAGCAGCTTGGGAGGGCAGGGACCTTACGAGCAGTACTTC. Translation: CASSLGGQGPYEQYF. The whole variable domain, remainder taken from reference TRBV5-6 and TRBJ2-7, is DAGVTQSPTHLIKTRGQQVTLRCSPKSGHDTVSWYQQALGQGPQFIFQYYEEEERQRGNFPDRFSGHQFPNYSSELNVNALLLGDSALYLCASSLGGQGPYEQYFGPGTRLTVT.

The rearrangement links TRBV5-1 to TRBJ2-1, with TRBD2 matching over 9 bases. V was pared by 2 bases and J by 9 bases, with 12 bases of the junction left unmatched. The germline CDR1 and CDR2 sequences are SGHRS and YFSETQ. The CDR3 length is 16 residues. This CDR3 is CASSFSRLAGPSEQFF. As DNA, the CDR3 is TGCGCCAGCAGCTTTAGTCGGCTAGCGGGACCAAGTGAGCAGTTCTTC.

CDR3 coding DNA: TGTGCCAGTAGTATAGTATCAGGACAGAGCTATGGCTACACCTTC. Its protein product is CASSIVSGQSYGYTF. This chain joins TRBV19 and TRBJ1-2, with D possibly matching TRBD1 (6 bases). V was clipped by 1 base and J by 4 bases, with 13 bases between them. Germline V gene sequence: CDR1 LNHDA, CDR2 SQIVND (reference sequence). This CDR3 region has 15 residues. The entire variable domain, with the rest obtained from reference TRBV19 and TRBJ1-2, is as follows: DGGITQSPKYLFRKEGQNVTLSCEQNLNHDAMYWYRQDPGQGLRLIYYSQIVNDFQKGDIAEGYSVSREKKESFPLTVTSAQKNPTAFYLCASSIVSGQSYGYTFGSGTRLTVV.

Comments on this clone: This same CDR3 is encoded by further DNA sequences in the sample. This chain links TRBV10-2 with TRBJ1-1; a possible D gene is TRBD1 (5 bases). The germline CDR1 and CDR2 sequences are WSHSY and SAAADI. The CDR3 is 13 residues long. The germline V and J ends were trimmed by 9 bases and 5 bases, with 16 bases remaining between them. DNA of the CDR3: TGCGCCAGTAGGGGCCCTCGGGGAACTGAAGCTTTCTTT. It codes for CASRGPRGTEAFF.

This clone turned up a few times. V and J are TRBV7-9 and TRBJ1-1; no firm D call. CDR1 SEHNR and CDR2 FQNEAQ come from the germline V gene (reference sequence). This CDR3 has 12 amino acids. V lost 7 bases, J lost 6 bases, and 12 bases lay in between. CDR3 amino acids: CASTVTGSEAFF. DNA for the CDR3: TGTGCCAGCACTGTAACCGGTTCTGAAGCTTTCTTT.

CDR3 nucleotide sequence: TGCGCCAGCAGCTTGGAGGGCAGCCGCACAGATACGCAGTATTTT. Its protein is CASSLEGSRTDTQYF. The chain combines TRBV5-1 with TRBJ2-3; no firm D call. The germline CDR1 and CDR2 sequences are SGHRS and YFSETQ. Trimming shortened V by 0 bases and J by 1 base, and 9 bases separated the two germline ends. The CDR3 extends over 15 amino acids.

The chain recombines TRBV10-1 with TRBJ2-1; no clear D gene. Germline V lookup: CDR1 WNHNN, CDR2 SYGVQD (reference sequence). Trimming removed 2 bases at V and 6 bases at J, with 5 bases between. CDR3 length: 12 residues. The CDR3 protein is CASSEKGNEQFF. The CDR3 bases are TGCGCCAGCAGTGAGAAAGGCAATGAGCAGTTCTTC.

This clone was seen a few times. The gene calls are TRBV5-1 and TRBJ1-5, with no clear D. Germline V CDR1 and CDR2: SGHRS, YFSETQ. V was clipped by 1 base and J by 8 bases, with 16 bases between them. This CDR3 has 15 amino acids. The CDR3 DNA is TGCGCCAGCAGCTTGTTGGGCGGAACTGGGGAGCCCCAGCATTTT. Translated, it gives CASSLLGGTGEPQHF.

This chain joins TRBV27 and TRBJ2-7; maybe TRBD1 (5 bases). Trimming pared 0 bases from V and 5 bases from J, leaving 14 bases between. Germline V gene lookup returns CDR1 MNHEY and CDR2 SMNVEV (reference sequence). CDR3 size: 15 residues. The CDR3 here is CASSLSTGPNNEQYF. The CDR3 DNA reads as TGTGCCAGCAGTTTATCTACAGGCCCTAATAACGAGCAGTACTTC.

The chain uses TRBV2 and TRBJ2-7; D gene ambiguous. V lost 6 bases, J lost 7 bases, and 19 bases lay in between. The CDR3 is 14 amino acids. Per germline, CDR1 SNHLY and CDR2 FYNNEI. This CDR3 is CASRGSPIAFEQYF. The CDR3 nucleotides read TGTGCCAGCAGGGGAAGTCCTATCGCCTTTGAGCAGTACTTC.

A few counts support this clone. The chain's CDR3 is CASSPRAAGNQPQHF. In DNA, the CDR3 is TGCGCCAGCAGCCCCCGGGCGGCGGGCAATCAGCCCCAGCATTTT. The gene calls are TRBV4-1 and TRBJ1-5; D not resolved. V was cut by 4 bases and J by 2 bases, with 12 bases left in between. Germline CDR1 reads MGHRA; CDR2 reads YSYEKL. CDR3 length: 15 residues.

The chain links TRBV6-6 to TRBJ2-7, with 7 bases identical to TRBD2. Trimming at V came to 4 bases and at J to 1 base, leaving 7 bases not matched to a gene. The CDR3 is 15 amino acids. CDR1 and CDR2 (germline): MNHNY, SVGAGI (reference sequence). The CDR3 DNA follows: TGTGCCAGCAGTTTTACTAGCGTACTGTCCTACGAGCAGTACTTC. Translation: CASSFTSVLSYEQYF.